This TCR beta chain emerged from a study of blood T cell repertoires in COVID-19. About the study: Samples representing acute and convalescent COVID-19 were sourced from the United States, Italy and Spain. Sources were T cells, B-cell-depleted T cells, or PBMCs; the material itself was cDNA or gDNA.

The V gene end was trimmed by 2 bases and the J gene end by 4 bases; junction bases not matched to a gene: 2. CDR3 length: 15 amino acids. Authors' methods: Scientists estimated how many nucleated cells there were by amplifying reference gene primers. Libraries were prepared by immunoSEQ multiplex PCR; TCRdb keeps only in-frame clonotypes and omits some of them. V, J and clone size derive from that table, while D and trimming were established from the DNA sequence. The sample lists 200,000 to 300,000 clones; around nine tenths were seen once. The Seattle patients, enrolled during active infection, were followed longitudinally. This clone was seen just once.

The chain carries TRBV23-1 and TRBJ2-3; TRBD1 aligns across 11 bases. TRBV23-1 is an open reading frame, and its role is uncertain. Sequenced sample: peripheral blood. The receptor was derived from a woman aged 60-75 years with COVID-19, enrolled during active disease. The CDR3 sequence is CASSQRDRGADTQYF. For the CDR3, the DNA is TGCGCCAGCAGTCAAAGGGACAGGGGGGCAGATACGCAGTATTTT.